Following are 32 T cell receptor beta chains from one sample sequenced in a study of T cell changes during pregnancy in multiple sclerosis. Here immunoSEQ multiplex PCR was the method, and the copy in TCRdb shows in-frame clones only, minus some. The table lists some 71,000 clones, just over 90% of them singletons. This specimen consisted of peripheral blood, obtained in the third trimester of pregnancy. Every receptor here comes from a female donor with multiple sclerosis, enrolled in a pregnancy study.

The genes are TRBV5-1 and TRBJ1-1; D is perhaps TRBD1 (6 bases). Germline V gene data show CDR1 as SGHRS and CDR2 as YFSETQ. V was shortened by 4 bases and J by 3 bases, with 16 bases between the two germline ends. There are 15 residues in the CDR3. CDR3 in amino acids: CASSTRGGPDTEAFF. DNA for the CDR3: TGCGCCAGCAGCACGCGTGGGGGCCCGGACACTGAAGCTTTCTTT.

The CDR3, as DNA: TGTGCCAGCAGCTTGGCCGGGGCAGGGGAGCATTTT. This translates into CASSLAGAGEHF. V and J are TRBV5-6 and TRBJ1-5, with a weak D call TRBD1 (6 bases). Trimming removed 0 bases from V and 14 bases from J, with 12 bases in between. CDR3 length: 12 residues. Germline CDR1 is SGHDT and CDR2 is YYEEEE.

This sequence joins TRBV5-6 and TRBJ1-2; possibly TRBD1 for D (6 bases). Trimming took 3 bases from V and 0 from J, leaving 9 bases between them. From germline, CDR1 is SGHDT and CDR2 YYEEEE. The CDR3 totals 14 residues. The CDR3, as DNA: TGTGCCAGCAGCTCGACAGGTTCTAACTATGGCTACACCTTC. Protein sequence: CASSSTGSNYGYTF.

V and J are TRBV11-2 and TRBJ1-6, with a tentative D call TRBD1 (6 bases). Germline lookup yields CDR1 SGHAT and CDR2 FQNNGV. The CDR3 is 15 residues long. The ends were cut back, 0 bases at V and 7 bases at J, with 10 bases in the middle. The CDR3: CASSLEWTANSPLHF. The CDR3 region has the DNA TGTGCCAGCAGCTTAGAATGGACAGCAAATTCACCCCTCCACTTT.

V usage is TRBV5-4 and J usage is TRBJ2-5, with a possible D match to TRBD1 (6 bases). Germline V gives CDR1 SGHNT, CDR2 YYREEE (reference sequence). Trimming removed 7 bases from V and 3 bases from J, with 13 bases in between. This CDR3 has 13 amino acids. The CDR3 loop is CASRGSGEETQYF. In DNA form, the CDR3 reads TGTGCCAGCCGCGGGTCAGGGGAAGAGACCCAGTACTTC.

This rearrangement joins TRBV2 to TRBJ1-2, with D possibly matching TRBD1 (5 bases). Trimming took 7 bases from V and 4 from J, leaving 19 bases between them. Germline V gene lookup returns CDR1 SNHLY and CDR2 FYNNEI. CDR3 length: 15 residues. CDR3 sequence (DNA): TGTGCCAGCACTACCCCCGGAAGGGGTACCTATGGCTACACCTTC. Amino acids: CASTTPGRGTYGYTF.

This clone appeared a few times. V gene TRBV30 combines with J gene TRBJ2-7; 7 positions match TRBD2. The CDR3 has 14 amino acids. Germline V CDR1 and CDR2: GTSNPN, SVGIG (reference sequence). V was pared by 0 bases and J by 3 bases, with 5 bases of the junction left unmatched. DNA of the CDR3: TGTGCCTGGAGTGTGGTGGGGGGGGGCTACGAGCAGTACTTC. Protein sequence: CAWSVVGGGYEQYF. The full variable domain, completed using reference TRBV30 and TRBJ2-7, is SQTIHQWPATLVQPVGSPLSLECTVEGTSNPNLYWYRQAAGRGLQLLFYSVGIGQISSEVPQNLSASRPQDRQFILSSKKLLLSDSGFYLCAWSVVGGGYEQYFGPGTRLTVT.

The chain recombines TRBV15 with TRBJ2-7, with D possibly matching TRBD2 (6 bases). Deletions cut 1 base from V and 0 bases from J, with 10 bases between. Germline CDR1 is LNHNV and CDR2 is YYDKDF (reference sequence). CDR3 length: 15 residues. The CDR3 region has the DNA TGTGCCACCAGCAGAGGGGGTAGCGGCTCCTACGAGCAGTACTTC. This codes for CATSRGGSGSYEQYF.

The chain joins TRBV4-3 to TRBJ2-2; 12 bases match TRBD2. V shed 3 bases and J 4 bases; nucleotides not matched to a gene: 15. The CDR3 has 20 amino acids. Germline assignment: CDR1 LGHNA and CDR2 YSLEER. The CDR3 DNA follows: TGCGCCAGCAGCCATGTACTAGCGGGGGGCGAACGATGGGCCACCGGGGAGCTGTTTTTT. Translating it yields CASSHVLAGGERWATGELFF.

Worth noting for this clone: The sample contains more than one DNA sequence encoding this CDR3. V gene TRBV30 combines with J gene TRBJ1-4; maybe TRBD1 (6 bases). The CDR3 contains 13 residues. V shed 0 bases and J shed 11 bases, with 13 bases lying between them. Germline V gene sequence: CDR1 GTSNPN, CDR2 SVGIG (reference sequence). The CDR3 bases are TGTGCCTGGAGTGTACAGGGTTTTGGGAAACTGTTTTTT. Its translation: CAWSVQGFGKLFF.

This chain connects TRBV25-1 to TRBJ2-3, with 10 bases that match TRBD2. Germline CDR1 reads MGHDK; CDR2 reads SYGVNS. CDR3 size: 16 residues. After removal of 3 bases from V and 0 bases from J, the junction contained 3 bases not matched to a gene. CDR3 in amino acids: CASSEGLATSTDTQYF. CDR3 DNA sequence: TGTGCCAGCAGTGAGGGACTAGCGACTAGCACAGATACGCAGTATTTT.

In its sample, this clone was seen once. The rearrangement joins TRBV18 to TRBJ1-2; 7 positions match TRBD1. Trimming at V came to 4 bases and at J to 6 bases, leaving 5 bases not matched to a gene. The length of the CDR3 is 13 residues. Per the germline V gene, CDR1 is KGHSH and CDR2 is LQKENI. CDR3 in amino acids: CASSQGAGDGYTF. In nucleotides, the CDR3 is TGTGCCAGCTCACAGGGGGCCGGGGATGGCTACACCTTC.

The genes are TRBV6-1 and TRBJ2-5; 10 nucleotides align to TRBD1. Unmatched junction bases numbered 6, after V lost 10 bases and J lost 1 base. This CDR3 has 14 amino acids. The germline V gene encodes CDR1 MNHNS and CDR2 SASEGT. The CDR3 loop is CAIRDRGRQETQYF. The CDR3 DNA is TGTGCCATTCGGGACAGGGGCCGCCAAGAGACCCAGTACTTC.

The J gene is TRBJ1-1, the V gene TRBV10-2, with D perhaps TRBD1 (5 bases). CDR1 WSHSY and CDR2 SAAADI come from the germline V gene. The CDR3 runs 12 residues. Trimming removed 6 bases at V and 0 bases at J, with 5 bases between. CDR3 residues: CASRDMNTEAFF. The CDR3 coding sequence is TGCGCCAGCAGGGACATGAACACTGAAGCTTTCTTT.

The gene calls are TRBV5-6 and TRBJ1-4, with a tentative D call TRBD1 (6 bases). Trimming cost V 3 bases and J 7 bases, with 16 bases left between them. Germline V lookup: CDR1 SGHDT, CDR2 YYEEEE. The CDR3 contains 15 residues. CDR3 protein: CASSSVQGFLEKLFF. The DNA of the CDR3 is TGTGCCAGCAGCTCTGTACAGGGTTTCCTTGAAAAACTGTTTTTT.

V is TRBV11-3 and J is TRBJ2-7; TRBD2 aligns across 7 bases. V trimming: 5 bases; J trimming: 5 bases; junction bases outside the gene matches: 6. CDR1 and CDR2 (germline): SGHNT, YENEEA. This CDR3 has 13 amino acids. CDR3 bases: TGTGCCAGCAGCCCGGGGGGTGGACACGAGCAGTACTTC. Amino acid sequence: CASSPGGGHEQYF.

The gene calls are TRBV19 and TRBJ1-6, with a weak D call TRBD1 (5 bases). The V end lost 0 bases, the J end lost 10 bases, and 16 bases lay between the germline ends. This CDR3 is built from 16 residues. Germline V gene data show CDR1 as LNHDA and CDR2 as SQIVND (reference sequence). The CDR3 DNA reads TGTGCCAGTAGTATAGATTTCGGCGGTCGGGGGTCACCCCTCCACTTT. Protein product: CASSIDFGGRGSPLHF.

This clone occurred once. The CDR3 DNA sequence: TGCGCCAGCAGCTTCGGACTAGCGATGTACAATGAGCAGTTCTTC. Protein sequence: CASSFGLAMYNEQFF. The chain recombines TRBV5-1 with TRBJ2-1; 9 nucleotides match TRBD2. The length of the CDR3 is 15 residues. V shed 2 bases, J shed 4 bases, and the junction held 4 bases outside the gene matches. Germline V CDR1 and CDR2: SGHRS, YFSETQ. The entire variable domain, with the rest obtained from reference TRBV5-1 and TRBJ2-1, is as follows: KAGVTQTPRYLIKTRGQQVTLSCSPISGHRSVSWYQQTPGQGLQFLFEYFSETQRNKGNFPGRFSGRQFSNSRSEMNVSTLELGDSALYLCASSFGLAMYNEQFFGPGTRLTVL.

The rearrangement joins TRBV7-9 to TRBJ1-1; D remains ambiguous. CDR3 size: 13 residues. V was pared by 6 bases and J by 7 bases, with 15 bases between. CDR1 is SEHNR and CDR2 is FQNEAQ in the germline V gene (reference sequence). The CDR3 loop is CASSLRYYGEAFF. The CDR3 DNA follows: TGTGCCAGCAGTCTAAGGTACTACGGTGAAGCTTTCTTT.

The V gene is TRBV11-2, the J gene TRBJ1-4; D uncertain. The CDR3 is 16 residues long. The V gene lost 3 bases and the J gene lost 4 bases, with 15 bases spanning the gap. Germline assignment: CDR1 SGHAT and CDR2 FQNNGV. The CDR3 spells CASSLSPKRSNEKLFF. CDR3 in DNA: TGTGCCAGCAGCTTGTCCCCAAAGCGTAGTAATGAAAAACTGTTTTTT.

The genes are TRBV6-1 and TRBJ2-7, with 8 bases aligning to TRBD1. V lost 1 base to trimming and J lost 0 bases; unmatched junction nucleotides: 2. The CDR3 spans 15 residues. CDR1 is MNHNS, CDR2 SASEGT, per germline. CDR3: CASSEGQGSSYEQYF. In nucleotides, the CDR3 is TGTGCCAGCAGTGAAGGACAGGGGAGCTCCTACGAGCAGTACTTC.

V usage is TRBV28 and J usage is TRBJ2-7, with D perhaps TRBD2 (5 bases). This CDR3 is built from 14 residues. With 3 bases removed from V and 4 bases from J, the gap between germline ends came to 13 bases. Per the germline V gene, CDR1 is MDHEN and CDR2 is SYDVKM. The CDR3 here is CASSFSRADYEQYF. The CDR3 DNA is TGTGCCAGCAGTTTTTCGAGGGCGGATTACGAGCAGTACTTC.

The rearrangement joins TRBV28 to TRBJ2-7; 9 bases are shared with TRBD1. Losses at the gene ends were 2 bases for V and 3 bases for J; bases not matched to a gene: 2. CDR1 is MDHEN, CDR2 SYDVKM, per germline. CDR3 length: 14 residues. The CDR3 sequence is CASSLRDRDYEQYF. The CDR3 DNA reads TGTGCCAGCAGTTTAAGGGACAGGGACTACGAGCAGTACTTC.

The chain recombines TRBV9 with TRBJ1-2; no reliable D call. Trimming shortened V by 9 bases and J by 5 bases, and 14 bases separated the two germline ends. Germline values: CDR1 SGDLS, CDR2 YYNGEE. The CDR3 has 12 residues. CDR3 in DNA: TGTGCCAACGTCAGGCGTAAATATGGCTACACCTTC. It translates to CANVRRKYGYTF.

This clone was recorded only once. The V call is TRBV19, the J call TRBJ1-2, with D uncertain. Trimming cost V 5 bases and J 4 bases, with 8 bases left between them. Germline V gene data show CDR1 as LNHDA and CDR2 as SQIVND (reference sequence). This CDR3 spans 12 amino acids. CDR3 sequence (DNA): TGTGCCAGTAGTGAACAAGTCTATGGCTACACCTTC. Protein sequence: CASSEQVYGYTF.

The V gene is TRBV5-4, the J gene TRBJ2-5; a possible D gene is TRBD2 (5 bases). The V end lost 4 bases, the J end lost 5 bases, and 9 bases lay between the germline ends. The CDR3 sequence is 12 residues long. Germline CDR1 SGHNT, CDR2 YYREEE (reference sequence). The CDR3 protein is CASSRRAETQYF. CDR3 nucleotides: TGTGCCAGCAGCCGGCGGGCGGAGACCCAGTACTTC.

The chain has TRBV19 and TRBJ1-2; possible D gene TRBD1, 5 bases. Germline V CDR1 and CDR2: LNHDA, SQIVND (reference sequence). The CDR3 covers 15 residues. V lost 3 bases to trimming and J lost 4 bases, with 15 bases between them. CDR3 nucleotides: TGTGCCAGTAGTATTCGACAGAACCTCCTCTATGGCTACACCTTC. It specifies CASSIRQNLLYGYTF.

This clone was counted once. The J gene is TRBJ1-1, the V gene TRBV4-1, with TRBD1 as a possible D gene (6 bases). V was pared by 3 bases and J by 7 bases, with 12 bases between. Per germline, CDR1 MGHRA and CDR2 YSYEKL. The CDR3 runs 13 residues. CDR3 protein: CASSHNREGEAFF. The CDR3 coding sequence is TGCGCCAGCAGCCATAACAGGGAAGGTGAAGCTTTCTTT.

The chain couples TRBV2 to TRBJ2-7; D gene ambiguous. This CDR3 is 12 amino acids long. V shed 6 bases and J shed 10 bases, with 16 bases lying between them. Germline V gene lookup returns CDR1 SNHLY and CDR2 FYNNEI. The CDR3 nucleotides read TGTGCCAGCAGGGCCGCCGAGGTACTACAGTACTTC. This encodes CASRAAEVLQYF.

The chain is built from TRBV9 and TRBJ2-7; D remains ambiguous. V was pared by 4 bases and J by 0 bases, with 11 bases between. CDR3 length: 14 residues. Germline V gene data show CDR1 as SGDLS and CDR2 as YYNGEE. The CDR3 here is CASSPLRNSYEQYF. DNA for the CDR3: TGTGCCAGCAGCCCCTTGCGGAACTCCTACGAGCAGTACTTC.

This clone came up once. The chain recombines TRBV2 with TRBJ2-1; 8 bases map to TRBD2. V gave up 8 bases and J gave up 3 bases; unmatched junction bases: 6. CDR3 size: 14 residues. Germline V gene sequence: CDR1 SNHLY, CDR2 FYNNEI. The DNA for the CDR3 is TGTGCCAGCTCTCTACTAGCGGTCTACAATGAGCAGTTCTTC. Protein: CASSLLAVYNEQFF. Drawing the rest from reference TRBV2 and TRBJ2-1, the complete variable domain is EPEVTQTPSHQVTQMGQEVILRCVPISNHLYFYWYRQILGQKVEFLVSFYNNEISEKSEIFDDQFSVERPDGSNFTLKIRSTKLEDSAMYFCASSLLAVYNEQFFGPGTRLTVL.

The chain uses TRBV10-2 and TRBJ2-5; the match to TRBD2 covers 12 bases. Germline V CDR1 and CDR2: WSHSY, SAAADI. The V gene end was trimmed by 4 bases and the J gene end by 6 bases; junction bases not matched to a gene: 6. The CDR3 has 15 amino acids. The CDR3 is CASSGSLAGGKTQYF. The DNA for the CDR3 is TGCGCCAGCAGTGGCTCACTAGCGGGGGGTAAGACCCAGTACTTC.